Below, one TCR beta chain is given with its context. This entry is derived from a study of T cells in Graves' hyperthyroidism and ophthalmopathy. Amplification yielded TCR beta CDR3 regions, with RNA transcripts as the source. First-round RT-PCR of the TCR CDR3 relied on the HTBI primer set. Via MiXCR, TCRdb re-called the multiplex PCR reads, giving one row per CDR3 protein. The sample has about 620,000 distinct CDR3 sequences, 15% to 20% seen once. J gave up 9 bases and V 3 bases, and 14 bases lay outside the gene matches. The CDR3 runs 16 residues. Germline V gene sequence: CDR1 KGHSH, CDR2 LQKENI. Stability of Graves' hyperthyroidism was defined as absent ophthalmopathy progression within 18 months.

This TCR came from a woman aged 25 to 39 with Graves' hyperthyroidism. This chain uses TRBV18 with TRBJ2-1, with TRBD2 matching over 7 bases. The sequenced material came from blood. CDR3 sequence: CASSPPGRAGSGEQFF. DNA of the CDR3: TGTGCCAGCTCACCCCCAGGGAGGGCAGGATCGGGTGAGCAGTTCTTC.